One TCR beta chain is described in this entry. This record belongs to a study of blood T cell repertoires in COVID-19. Study-wide context: Samples of COVID-19 (acute and convalescent) were obtained from the United States, Italy and Spain. T cells, B-cell-depleted T cells, or PBMCs provided the cDNA or gDNA that served as material.

Germline V gene lookup returns CDR1 SNHLY and CDR2 FYNNEI. The CDR3 is made up of 13 amino acids. The ends were cut back, 4 bases at V and 4 bases at J, with 10 bases in the middle. As processed by the authors: Estimation of nucleated cell counts relied on the amplification of reference gene primers. Assay used: immunoSEQ multiplex PCR; TCRdb lists only in-frame clones, some missing. V and J calls and clone size are copied from that table; D and trimming were computed from the DNA. This repertoire shows around 100,000 clones, over 75% found once; its top ten account for roughly 7.3%. This sequence joins TRBV2 and TRBJ1-2; weak D call: TRBD1 (5 bases). Source material: peripheral blood. The receptor's source is a man aged 30 to 39 in a cohort sampled during active COVID-19. The CDR3 reads CASSAKTVYGYTF. The CDR3, as DNA: TGTGCCAGCAGTGCCAAGACAGTCTATGGCTACACCTTC.